These 28 T cell receptor beta chains came from one sample sequenced in a study of cytomegalovirus exposure and HLA in healthy donors. TCRdb's table, derived via immunoSEQ multiplex PCR, lists solely in-frame clones and lacks some. This table holds roughly 200,000 clones, approximately 83% found once. Sequencing input: PBMCs. The receptors come from a woman younger than 35 in good health and CMV-seropositive.

The chain combines TRBV2 with TRBJ2-1, with 8 bases that match TRBD2. Germline assignment: CDR1 SNHLY and CDR2 FYNNEI. The junction had 7 bases not matched to a gene; V was cut back by 8 bases and J by 4 bases. The CDR3 sequence is 14 residues long. The CDR3 protein is CASQNGGGYNEQFF. In DNA form, the CDR3 reads TGTGCCAGCCAAAACGGGGGGGGATACAATGAGCAGTTCTTC. Complete variable domain (other parts from reference TRBV2 and TRBJ2-1): EPEVTQTPSHQVTQMGQEVILRCVPISNHLYFYWYRQILGQKVEFLVSFYNNEISEKSEIFDDQFSVERPDGSNFTLKIRSTKLEDSAMYFCASQNGGGYNEQFFGPGTRLTVL.

This clone was seen a few times. The gene calls are TRBV27 and TRBJ2-7; D may be TRBD1 (6 bases). Germline V gene lookup returns CDR1 MNHEY and CDR2 SMNVEV (reference sequence). The CDR3 has 13 residues. V lost 6 bases and J lost 6, with 15 bases in between. CDR3 sequence: CASRTGTTTEQYF. CDR3 nucleotide sequence: TGTGCCAGCAGGACCGGGACAACCACCGAGCAGTACTTC.

The chain combines TRBV11-2 with TRBJ2-5, with TRBD2 as a possible D gene (7 bases). CDR1 and CDR2 (germline): SGHAT, FQNNGV. The CDR3 has 15 amino acids. The V gene lost 6 bases and the J gene lost 4 bases, with 18 bases spanning the gap. The CDR3 bases are TGTGCCAGCAGTTATACGGTGGGGGGGCGAGAGACCCAGTACTTC. This translates into CASSYTVGGRETQYF.

J is TRBJ1-1 and V is TRBV7-8, with TRBD1 matching over 10 bases. Germline lookup yields CDR1 SGHVS and CDR2 FQNEAQ. The CDR3 is 18 amino acids. J was trimmed by 3 bases and V by 2 bases; bases with no gene match: 12. CDR3 in DNA: TGTGCCAGCAGCTTACCCCGGGACAGGGGTGGATGGTACACTGAAGCTTTCTTT. Translating it yields CASSLPRDRGGWYTEAFF.

The chain couples TRBV20-1 to TRBJ2-7, with D maybe TRBD2 (6 bases). This CDR3 comprises 11 residues. Trimming took off 6 bases at V and 5 bases at J, with 11 bases between the two ends. Germline V lookup: CDR1 DFQATT, CDR2 SNEGSKA (reference sequence). For the CDR3, the DNA is TGCAGTGCAACGGGACTCCACGAGCAGTACTTC. Amino acid sequence: CSATGLHEQYF.

Comment on this clone: Other DNA sequences within the sample encode an identical CDR3. The chain links TRBV10-1 to TRBJ1-2, with TRBD1 as a possible D gene (5 bases). The germline CDR1 and CDR2 sequences are WNHNN and SYGVQD (reference sequence). This CDR3 is 13 amino acids long. V shed 4 bases and J shed 2 bases, with 8 bases lying between them. CDR3 sequence: CASSADRNYGYTF. CDR3 DNA: TGCGCCAGCAGTGCCGACAGAAACTATGGCTACACCTTC.

The chain couples TRBV6-5 to TRBJ2-7; D is undetermined. The CDR3 runs to 15 residues. CDR1 MNHEY and CDR2 SVGAGI come from the germline V gene. V dropped 4 bases and J dropped 0 bases, with 13 bases sitting between them. Written as DNA, the CDR3 is TGTGCCAGCAGTTCACTTGCTATAAGCTCCTACGAGCAGTACTTC. As protein: CASSSLAISSYEQYF.

The CDR3 coding sequence is TGTGCCATCAGTACCGGGACAGGGAGATTGGAGACCCAGTACTTC. Encoded protein: CAISTGTGRLETQYF. V usage is TRBV10-3 and J usage is TRBJ2-5; 9 nucleotides line up with TRBD1. The germline V gene encodes CDR1 ENHRY and CDR2 SYGVKD. The trim removed 5 bases at V and 5 bases at J, leaving 9 bases unmatched. The CDR3 totals 15 residues.

The chain is built from TRBV5-1 and TRBJ2-1, with 10 bases that match TRBD2. The germline V gene encodes CDR1 SGHRS and CDR2 YFSETQ. CDR3 length: 15 amino acids. Trimming removed 6 bases from V and 6 bases from J; junction bases left unmatched: 9. CDR3 sequence reads: CASIPGLASSNEQFF. The CDR3 DNA sequence: TGCGCCAGCATTCCGGGACTAGCGTCTTCCAATGAGCAGTTCTTC.

As DNA, the CDR3 is TGCGCCAGCAGCGCGACAGGGGGCGAAAGTGGCTACACCTTC. Translated: CASSATGGESGYTF. V usage is TRBV5-1 and J usage is TRBJ1-2; 10 nucleotides align to TRBD1. Germline V gives CDR1 SGHRS, CDR2 YFSETQ. There are 14 residues in the CDR3. With V trimmed by 4 bases and J by 7 bases, 7 bases remained unmatched.

The chain joins TRBV29-1 to TRBJ1-2; 9 bases agree with TRBD1. This CDR3 is built from 15 residues. Germline V gene sequence: CDR1 SQVTM, CDR2 ANQGSEA. J lost 6 bases, V lost 4 bases, and 12 bases had no gene match. CDR3 nucleotide sequence: TGCAGCGTTGTGGGGACAGGGAGGGGTGGGAATGGCTACACCTTC. Its translation is CSVVGTGRGGNGYTF.

This rearrangement joins TRBV6-5 to TRBJ1-3; D unclear. The CDR3 length is 12 residues. Germline V gene lookup returns CDR1 MNHEY and CDR2 SVGAGI. V gave up 6 bases and J gave up 4 bases, with 7 bases separating them. CDR3 residues: CASRGGGNTIYF. The CDR3 DNA is TGTGCCAGCAGGGGAGGAGGAAACACCATATATTTT.

The rearrangement uses TRBV7-9 and TRBJ1-6; D is perhaps TRBD1 (5 bases). The V gene's germline CDR1 is SEHNR and CDR2 FQNEAQ (reference sequence). V was clipped by 5 bases and J by 8 bases, with 16 bases between them. The CDR3 contains 15 residues. CDR3 sequence (DNA): TGTGCCAGCAGCGGGACGGGACTTCGGGATTCACCCCTCCACTTT. Its translation: CASSGTGLRDSPLHF.

The chain is built from TRBV2 and TRBJ1-1; 7 bases align to TRBD1. Germline-derived CDR1 and CDR2 are SNHLY and FYNNEI. With V trimmed by 0 bases and J by 1 base, 5 bases remained unmatched. CDR3 size: 16 residues. The CDR3: CASSEATGTENTEAFF. In DNA form, the CDR3 reads TGTGCCAGCAGTGAAGCGACCGGGACAGAGAACACTGAAGCTTTCTTT.

This clone was recorded a few times. The genes are TRBV29-1 and TRBJ2-2; 8 bases map to TRBD2. V lost 3 bases, J lost 5 bases, and 5 bases stayed unmatched. The germline V gene encodes CDR1 SQVTM and CDR2 ANQGSEA. CDR3 length equals 14 residues. CDR3 sequence: CSVESGGGTGELFF. The CDR3 coding sequence is TGCAGCGTTGAGAGCGGGGGCGGGACCGGGGAGCTGTTTTTT.

V usage is TRBV6-5 and J usage is TRBJ1-1; a weak D match, TRBD1 (5 bases). The ends were cut back, 6 bases at V and 7 bases at J, with 18 bases in the middle. The CDR3 covers 14 residues. Germline V gene lookup returns CDR1 MNHEY and CDR2 SVGAGI. Written as DNA, the CDR3 is TGTGCCAGCAGCCACGACACGGCAGGGCGTGAAGCTTTCTTT. It codes for CASSHDTAGREAFF.

The CDR3 spells CASNQGLAIRDTQYF. CDR3 bases: TGTGCCAGCAATCAAGGACTAGCAATACGAGATACGCAGTATTTT. The V call is TRBV6-1, the J call TRBJ2-3; 8 bases fit TRBD2. Trimming cost V 7 bases and J 5 bases; bases outside gene matches: 11. The CDR3 consists of 15 residues. Germline V gene data show CDR1 as MNHNS and CDR2 as SASEGT.

The chain links TRBV5-1 to TRBJ2-5; possibly TRBD1 for D (5 bases). The CDR3 totals 14 residues. V was clipped by 3 bases and J by 1 base, with 10 bases between them. Germline V gene lookup returns CDR1 SGHRS and CDR2 YFSETQ. This CDR3 reads CASSSGQIQETQYF. The CDR3 DNA reads TGCGCCAGCAGCTCCGGACAAATCCAAGAGACCCAGTACTTC.

This chain links TRBV11-2 with TRBJ2-7; D remains unclear. The CDR3 has 13 residues. CDR1 is SGHAT, CDR2 FQNNGV, per germline. V lost 2 bases to trimming and J lost 2 bases, with 7 bases between them. In DNA, the CDR3 is TGTGCCAGCAGCTTACAAGACACCTACGAGCAGTACTTC. It is translated as CASSLQDTYEQYF.

V and J are TRBV7-3 and TRBJ1-5; 7 positions agree with TRBD1. The germline gives CDR1 SGHTA, CDR2 FQGTGA. V was clipped by 5 bases and J by 4 bases; unmatched bases: 2. There are 13 residues in the CDR3. CDR3 nucleotide sequence: TGTGCCAGCAGCCAGGGGGTTAATCAGCCCCAGCATTTT. Translated: CASSQGVNQPQHF.

The chain carries TRBV7-2 and TRBJ1-1; no definite D call. The germline gives CDR1 SGHTA, CDR2 FQGNSA. The CDR3 loop spans 16 amino acids. Trimming took off 0 bases at V and 0 bases at J, with 11 bases between the two ends. CDR3 sequence reads: CASSLAPGVMNTEAFF. The CDR3 nucleotides are TGTGCCAGCAGCTTAGCCCCCGGAGTTATGAACACTGAAGCTTTCTTT.

This chain links TRBV4-3 with TRBJ1-1, with TRBD1 as a possible D gene (5 bases). From germline, CDR1 is LGHNA and CDR2 YSLEER. V was cut by 2 bases and J by 7 bases, with 11 bases left in between. This CDR3 is built from 13 residues. The CDR3 protein is CASSQREGLEAFF. Here the CDR3 DNA reads TGCGCCAGCAGCCAAAGGGAGGGGCTTGAAGCTTTCTTT.

V gene TRBV6-1 combines with J gene TRBJ2-7, with no clear D. CDR3 length equals 12 residues. The V gene lost 8 bases and the J gene lost 0 bases, with 8 bases spanning the gap. From germline, CDR1 is MNHNS and CDR2 SASEGT. This chain's CDR3 is CASLQSSYEQYF. In nucleotides, the CDR3 is TGTGCCAGCTTACAGAGCTCCTACGAGCAGTACTTC.

This clone was seen more than once but under ten times. The chain joins TRBV7-6 to TRBJ2-7, with D perhaps TRBD1 (5 bases). Germline V CDR1 and CDR2: SGHVS, FNYEAQ. Trimming shortened V by 0 bases and J by 1 base, and 7 bases separated the two germline ends. The CDR3 is 14 amino acids. The CDR3 sequence: CASSLAKGSYEQYF. In nucleotides, the CDR3 is TGTGCCAGCAGCTTAGCGAAGGGGTCCTACGAGCAGTACTTC.

A few counts support this clone. This chain links TRBV4-1 with TRBJ2-7; D is possibly TRBD2 (5 bases). CDR3 length equals 13 residues. V lost 3 bases and J 7 bases, leaving 13 bases between the germline ends. CDR1 and CDR2 (germline): MGHRA, YSYEKL. CDR3 sequence (DNA): TGCGCCAGCAGCCAGAGGGATACGGAAGAGCAGTACTTC. Its protein product is CASSQRDTEEQYF.

CDR3 loop: CASSLVHGGPDTQYF. CDR3 nucleotide sequence: TGTGCCAGCAGCTTAGTTCACGGGGGGCCAGATACGCAGTATTTT. The rearrangement links TRBV11-3 to TRBJ2-3; the D gene is possibly TRBD2 (7 bases). V was pared by 1 base and J by 4 bases, with 12 bases between. Germline V lookup: CDR1 SGHNT, CDR2 YENEEA. The CDR3 runs 15 residues.

The chain recombines TRBV6-5 with TRBJ1-2; 7 nucleotides match TRBD1. The CDR3 contains 15 residues. CDR1 is MNHEY, CDR2 SVGAGI, per germline. After removal of 0 bases from V and 3 bases from J, the junction contained 4 bases not matched to a gene. The CDR3 bases are TGTGCCAGCAGTTACTCGAGGGGGCCCTACTATGGCTACACCTTC. This translates into CASSYSRGPYYGYTF.

This rearrangement joins TRBV6-6 to TRBJ2-7; tentative D call: TRBD1 (6 bases). V was trimmed by 5 bases and J by 3 bases, leaving 14 bases between them. This CDR3 is built from 14 residues. From germline, CDR1 is MNHNY and CDR2 SVGAGI (reference sequence). The CDR3 spells CASSIRDILYEQYF. The CDR3 nucleotides read TGTGCCAGCAGTATCCGGGACATCCTCTACGAGCAGTACTTC.